This T cell receptor (beta chain) was identified in a study of shared clonotypes between healthy human individuals. Naive CD8 cells, CD45RO-negative and positively selected for CCR7, excluded terminally differentiated effector memory CD45RA+ cells. TCRdb's copy holds only in-frame clones and misses some; the assay was immunoSEQ multiplex PCR. Among under 1 million clones listed, around 96% were seen once. The V gene's germline CDR1 is SGHRS and CDR2 YFSETQ. V was pared by 2 bases and J by 5 bases, with 15 bases between. The CDR3 consists of 15 residues. The chain couples TRBV5-1 to TRBJ2-3; D assignment may be TRBD1 or TRBD2 (5 bases each). Sequenced input: naive CD8+ T cells sorted from blood. The TCR sequence derives from a man aged 25 to 40 in good health. The CDR3: CASSFFPSREDTQYF. CDR3 bases: TGCGCCAGCAGCTTTTTTCCTAGCAGGGAAGATACGCAGTATTTT.